This T cell receptor beta chain was sequenced during a study of CD8 T cells in ankylosing spondylitis. Study conclusions and caveats: Eight highly homologous variants made up a TCR beta motif, and this motif appeared characteristic of ankylosing spondylitis blood. Matched ankylosing spondylitis synovial fluid reportedly showed significant enrichment of disease-linked clones. Disease-linked clones bore a CD8+ phenotype and were relatively rare in peripheral blood. Prior work had noted some motif variants in reactive arthritis blood and synovial fluid.

This clonotype has just a few counts. Its specificity is not known. The germline V and J ends were trimmed by 5 bases and 0 bases, with 4 bases remaining between them. Per the germline V gene, CDR1 is LNHDA and CDR2 is SQIVND (reference sequence). The CDR3 is 13 residues long. A single record per CDR3 protein comes from TCRdb applying MiXCR to the 5' RACE reads. The top ten clones hold around 10% of a sample with roughly 90,000 distinct CDR3 sequences, roughly 8.3% of them seen once. The gene calls are TRBV19 and TRBJ2-2, with unresolved D. The TCR originated in a male donor with ankylosing spondylitis or in good health (not recorded which). Sequenced input: blood, either unsorted or a sorted T cell fraction (not recorded which). The DNA for the CDR3 is TGTGCCAGTAGTCTTCCGAACACCGGGGAGCTGTTTTTT. It yields the protein CASSLPNTGELFF.